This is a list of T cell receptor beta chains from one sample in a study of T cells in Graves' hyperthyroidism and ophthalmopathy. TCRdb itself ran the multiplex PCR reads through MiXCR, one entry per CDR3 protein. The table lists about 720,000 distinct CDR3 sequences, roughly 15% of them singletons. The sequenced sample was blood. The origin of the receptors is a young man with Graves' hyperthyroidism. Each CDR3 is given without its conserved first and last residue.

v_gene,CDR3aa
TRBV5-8,ASSSTQGLAQY
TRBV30,AWRPGLEPYNEQF
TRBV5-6,ASSIDSYEQY
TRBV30,AWGTGQGIYEQY
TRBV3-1,ASSQEAGTTYEQY
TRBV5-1,ASSFAWTNQYNEQF
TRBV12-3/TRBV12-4,ATPPGQGDYEQY
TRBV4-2,ASSQEPGTRLDTQY
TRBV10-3,AINRDLSVEAF
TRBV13,ASSLTGYMDTEAF
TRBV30,AWNGPSSGYT
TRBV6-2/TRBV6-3,ASSTRLEQF
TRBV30,AWSVAGAYGYT
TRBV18,ASSPPTGEQY
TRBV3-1,ASSQRQGVQPQH
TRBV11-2,ASSLEVQKYNEQF
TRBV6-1,ASSTRSSYNEQF
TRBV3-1,ASSQGSGNEQF
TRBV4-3,ASSPQGLAQNNEQF
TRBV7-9,ASSKAPSGGPLGEQF
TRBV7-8,ASSWGNTGELF
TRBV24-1,ATSDFQGTDTQY
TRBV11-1,ASSLDPGAGEDGCT
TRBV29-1,SVEWAGGTYEQY
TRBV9,ASSVTSGGTGELF